A single sample is the source of the 22 T cell receptor beta chains below, sequenced in a study of control samples from healthy donors and cancer patients. Some clones are missing from TCRdb's copy, which holds only in-frame ones; the method was immunoSEQ multiplex PCR. The data show about 74,000 clones, more than 70% seen once. What was sequenced was blood. All receptors derive from a woman in her fifties or sixties in good health.

This rearrangement joins TRBV2 to TRBJ2-3; D tentatively reads TRBD1 or TRBD2 (6 bases each). Germline loops: CDR1 SNHLY, CDR2 FYNNEI. The CDR3 runs to 13 residues. V lost 6 bases and J lost 6, with 13 bases in between. The CDR3 loop reads CASRVGGRDTQYF. The CDR3, as DNA: TGTGCCAGCAGAGTGGGGGGCCGGGATACGCAGTATTTT.

The gene calls are TRBV10-1 and TRBJ2-1; 7 bases fit TRBD1. The CDR3 runs to 13 residues. V was clipped by 6 bases and J by 7 bases; unmatched bases: 6. Germline V gene lookup returns CDR1 WNHNN and CDR2 SYGVQD (reference sequence). CDR3 protein: CASRNRDRNEQFF. The CDR3, as DNA: TGCGCCAGCAGAAACCGGGACAGAAATGAGCAGTTCTTC.

The chain uses TRBV6-5 and TRBJ2-1; 8 positions agree with TRBD1. Germline assignment: CDR1 MNHEY and CDR2 SVGAGI. There are 15 residues in the CDR3. The V segment lost 6 bases and the J segment 7 bases; nucleotides outside the gene matches: 11. CDR3 DNA: TGTGCCAGCAGACCGGACAGGGCCCCCTTTAATGAGCAGTTCTTC. This encodes CASRPDRAPFNEQFF.

The chain is built from TRBV7-9 and TRBJ1-1; D is uncertain. The CDR3 is 13 amino acids. Trimming cost V 1 base and J 6 bases, with 9 bases left between them. CDR1 is SEHNR and CDR2 is FQNEAQ in the germline V gene (reference sequence). This CDR3 reads CASSLDSRPEAFF. For the CDR3, the DNA is TGTGCCAGCAGCTTAGACAGCCGACCTGAAGCTTTCTTT.

V gene TRBV24-1 combines with J gene TRBJ2-2; D is ambiguous. Trimming took off 2 bases at V and 5 bases at J, with 14 bases between the two ends. Germline assignment: CDR1 KGHDR and CDR2 SFDVKD. The CDR3 is 16 residues long. CDR3 coding DNA: TGTGCCACCAGTGATTCTAACCCCTCTAGAACCGGGGAGCTGTTTTTT. Translation: CATSDSNPSRTGELFF.

This clone was seen a single time. In nucleotides, the CDR3 is TGTGCCAGCTCACCACCGGACTCCCCGAACACCGGGGAGCTGTTTTTT. Protein: CASSPPDSPNTGELFF. The chain couples TRBV18 to TRBJ2-2, with a possible D match to TRBD2 (5 bases). The CDR3 contains 16 residues. Looked up from germline, CDR1 is KGHSH and CDR2 is LQKENI. The V and J ends lost 0 bases and 0 bases respectively, with 8 bases between them.

This clone was detected only a few times. The chain links TRBV6-1 to TRBJ1-2; 7 nucleotides match TRBD1. V was clipped by 1 base and J by 6 bases; unmatched bases: 5. The CDR3 is made up of 14 amino acids. Germline CDR1 MNHNS, CDR2 SASEGT. In DNA form, the CDR3 reads TGTGCCAGCAGTGAAGTACAGGGGAGGCATGGCTACACCTTC. Translating gives CASSEVQGRHGYTF.

This clone came up a few times. This chain connects TRBV6-1 to TRBJ1-2, with D perhaps TRBD1 (6 bases). The CDR3 is 18 residues long. The V end lost 2 bases, the J end lost 2 bases, and 21 bases lay between the germline ends. CDR1 and CDR2 from the germline V gene are MNHNS and SASEGT. CDR3 sequence: CASSEIILGAFGNYGYTF. Here the CDR3 DNA reads TGTGCCAGCAGTGAAATTATTCTGGGGGCGTTTGGCAACTATGGCTACACCTTC.

This rearrangement joins TRBV25-1 to TRBJ2-2; D is unclear. The V gene lost 4 bases and the J gene lost 0 bases, with 3 bases spanning the gap. Looked up from germline, CDR1 is MGHDK and CDR2 is SYGVNS. The CDR3 length is 13 residues. CDR3: CASSGTNTGELFF. CDR3 nucleotide sequence: TGTGCCAGCAGTGGGACGAACACCGGGGAGCTGTTTTTT.

The chain couples TRBV18 to TRBJ1-3; TRBD1 aligns across 7 bases. The CDR3 length is 15 residues. In germline, CDR1 is KGHSH, CDR2 LQKENI. Trimming cost V 1 base and J 2 bases; bases outside gene matches: 2. The CDR3 sequence is CASSPQRGPGNTIYF. In nucleotides, the CDR3 is TGTGCCAGCTCACCACAGAGGGGGCCTGGAAACACCATATATTTT.

This chain connects TRBV3-1 (or the pseudogene TRBV3-2) to TRBJ1-3; D remains ambiguous. This CDR3 has 16 residues. The V gene lost 0 bases and the J gene lost 0 bases, with 9 bases spanning the gap. The V gene's germline CDR1 is LGHDT and CDR2 YNNKEL (reference sequence). The CDR3: CASSQDRHTSGNTIYF. Written as DNA, the CDR3 is TGTGCCAGCAGCCAAGATAGGCATACCTCTGGAAACACCATATATTTT.

V and J are TRBV19 and TRBJ2-2; D is undetermined. CDR1 and CDR2 (germline): LNHDA, SQIVND (reference sequence). CDR3 size: 18 residues. V shed 6 bases and J shed 3 bases, with 23 bases lying between them. CDR3 in amino acids: CASSPLWIGFADTGELFF. CDR3 bases: TGTGCCAGTAGCCCCTTGTGGATCGGGTTTGCCGACACCGGGGAGCTGTTTTTT.

This chain connects TRBV5-1 to TRBJ2-1; 8 bases agree with TRBD2. The junction had 7 bases not matched to a gene; V was cut back by 2 bases and J by 9 bases. This CDR3 is built from 14 residues. From germline, CDR1 is SGHRS and CDR2 YFSETQ. CDR3 in DNA: TGCGCCAGCAGCTTAGCGGGGGTTAGGGGTGAGCAGTTCTTC. This gives the protein CASSLAGVRGEQFF.

The rearrangement uses TRBV6-5 and TRBJ2-5; D is unclear. The DNA end lines up better with TRBJ2-7; the J call may be wrong. This CDR3 comprises 15 residues. CDR1 MNHEY and CDR2 SVGAGI come from the germline V gene. CDR3 DNA: TGTGCCAGCAGTTACTCGAGTCAGGCCTACTACGAGCAGTACTTC. Translation gives CASSYSSQAYYEQYF.

The chain has TRBV7-2 and TRBJ2-5; a possible D gene is TRBD1 (5 bases). Trimming took off 10 bases at V and 5 bases at J, with 11 bases between the two ends. Germline V gene lookup returns CDR1 SGHTA and CDR2 FQGNSA. This CDR3 spans 11 amino acids. In DNA form, the CDR3 reads TGTGCCACCAGGGTTGGGGAGACCCAGTACTTC. It encodes CATRVGETQYF.

This CDR3 reads CASSARGSGGYTF. CDR3 in DNA: TGTGCCAGCAGCGCACGGGGATCGGGCGGCTACACCTTC. This rearrangement joins TRBV3-1 (or the pseudogene TRBV3-2) to TRBJ1-2; D remains unclear. The CDR3 is 13 residues long. Trimming shortened V by 5 bases and J by 8 bases, and 15 bases separated the two germline ends. Germline values: CDR1 LGHDT, CDR2 YNNKEL (reference sequence).

The gene calls are TRBV5-6 and TRBJ2-3; weak D call: TRBD2 (5 bases). V was trimmed by 0 bases and J by 1 base, leaving 18 bases between them. Looked up from germline, CDR1 is SGHDT and CDR2 is YYEEEE. The CDR3 contains 18 residues. Written as DNA, the CDR3 is TGTGCCAGCAGCTTGGTTCCTTTCGGCGGGTCGGGCACAGATACGCAGTATTTT. Its protein is CASSLVPFGGSGTDTQYF.

The chain employs TRBV6-1 and TRBJ1-5; D is ambiguous. The CDR3 sequence is 16 residues long. V lost 1 base and J 2 bases, leaving 12 bases between the germline ends. Germline CDR1 reads MNHNS; CDR2 reads SASEGT. The CDR3, as DNA: TGTGCCAGCAGTGAAGTAGGAACGGGAGGCAATCAGCCCCAGCATTTT. It is translated as CASSEVGTGGNQPQHF.

This rearrangement joins TRBV2 to TRBJ1-1; D call uncertain. Trimming removed 6 bases from V and 1 base from J, with 9 bases in between. The CDR3 has 13 amino acids. Germline V lookup: CDR1 SNHLY, CDR2 FYNNEI. CDR3 loop: CASRERQNTEAFF. CDR3 sequence (DNA): TGTGCCAGCAGGGAAAGACAGAACACTGAAGCTTTCTTT.

The chain joins TRBV6-5 to TRBJ1-5; the D gene is possibly TRBD1 (5 bases). Looked up from germline, CDR1 is MNHEY and CDR2 is SVGAGI. The CDR3 covers 12 residues. Trimming removed 10 bases from V and 3 bases from J, with 10 bases in between. As DNA, the CDR3 is TGTGCCAACGCAGGGCCCAATCAGCCCCAGCATTTT. The encoded protein is CANAGPNQPQHF.

V usage is TRBV7-9 and J usage is TRBJ1-3; 10 nucleotides match TRBD1. The CDR3 has 16 residues. Losses at the gene ends were 5 bases for V and 3 bases for J; bases not matched to a gene: 7. From germline, CDR1 is SEHNR and CDR2 FQNEAQ (reference sequence). CDR3 in DNA: TGTGCCAGCAGCGAGACAGGGGGCTTCTTTGGAAACACCATATATTTT. It encodes CASSETGGFFGNTIYF.

The chain couples TRBV19 to TRBJ1-6, with D possibly TRBD1 on 6 matching bases. The CDR3 is 16 residues long. Trimming took off 3 bases at V and 10 bases at J, with 19 bases between the two ends. The V gene's germline CDR1 is LNHDA and CDR2 SQIVND (reference sequence). The DNA for the CDR3 is TGTGCCAGTAGTATTATTACGGCAGGGGCCGGGTCACCCCTCCACTTT. Translation gives CASSIITAGAGSPLHF.